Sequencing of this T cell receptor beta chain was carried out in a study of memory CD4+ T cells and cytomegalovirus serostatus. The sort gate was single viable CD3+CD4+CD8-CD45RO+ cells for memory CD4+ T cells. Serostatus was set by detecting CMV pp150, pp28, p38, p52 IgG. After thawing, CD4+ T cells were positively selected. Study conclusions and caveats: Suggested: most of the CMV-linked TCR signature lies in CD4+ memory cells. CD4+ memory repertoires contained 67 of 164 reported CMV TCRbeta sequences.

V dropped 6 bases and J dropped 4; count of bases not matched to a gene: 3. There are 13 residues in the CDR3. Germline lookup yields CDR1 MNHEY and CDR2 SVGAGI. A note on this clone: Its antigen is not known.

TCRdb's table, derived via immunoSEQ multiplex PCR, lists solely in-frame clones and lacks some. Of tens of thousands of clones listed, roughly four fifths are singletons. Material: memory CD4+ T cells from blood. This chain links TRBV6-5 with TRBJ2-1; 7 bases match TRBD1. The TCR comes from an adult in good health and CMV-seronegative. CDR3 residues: CASSLTGYNEQFF. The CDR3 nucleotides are TGTGCCAGCAGCTTGACAGGGTACAATGAGCAGTTCTTC.